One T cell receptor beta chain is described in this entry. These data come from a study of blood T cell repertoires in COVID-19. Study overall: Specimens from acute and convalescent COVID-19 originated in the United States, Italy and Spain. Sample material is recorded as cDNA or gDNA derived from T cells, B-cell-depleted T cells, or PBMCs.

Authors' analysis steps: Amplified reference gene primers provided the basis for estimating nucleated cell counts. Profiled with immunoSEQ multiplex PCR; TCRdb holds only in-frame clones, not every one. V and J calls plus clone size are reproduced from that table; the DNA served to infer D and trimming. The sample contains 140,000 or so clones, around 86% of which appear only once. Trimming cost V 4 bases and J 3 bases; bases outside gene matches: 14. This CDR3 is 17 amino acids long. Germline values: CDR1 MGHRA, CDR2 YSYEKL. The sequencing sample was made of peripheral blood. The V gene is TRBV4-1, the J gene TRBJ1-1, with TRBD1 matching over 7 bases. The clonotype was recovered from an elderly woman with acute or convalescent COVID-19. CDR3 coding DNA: TGCGCCAGCAGCCCTCGGGACAGCATTCCTGGGGACACTGAAGCTTTCTTT. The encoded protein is CASSPRDSIPGDTEAFF.